Listed below are T cell receptor beta chains from one sample, sequenced in a study of PD-L1 blockade in urothelial cancer. The protocol was immunoSEQ multiplex PCR, while the TCRdb copy is restricted to in-frame clones and leaves out a portion. The data contain roughly 45,000 clones, about four fifths of them singletons. The sample here was PBMCs, taken around atezolizumab (anti-PD-L1) treatment. Receptors originate from a man between 60 and 70 years old with urothelial cancer. CDR3s include the opening cysteine and the closing phenylalanine or tryptophan. The order of the fields is D gene, clone size, J gene, V gene, CDR3 DNA, CDR3 protein. A D gene is named only where the DNA matches it firmly. The listing skips clone size in some rows; elsewhere it reads once, few, many or a size class.

d_gene: TRBD2
abundance: NA
j_gene: TRBJ2-1
v_gene: TRBV4-1
CDR3nt: TGCGCCAGCAGACTCCTGATTACTAGCGGGGGGGACAATGAGCAGTTCTTC
CDR3aa: CASRLLITSGGDNEQFF

d_gene: TRBD2
abundance: NA
j_gene: TRBJ2-1
v_gene: TRBV28
CDR3nt: TGTGCCAGCAGTTTGGGCGGGGGGGGCAATGAGCAGTTCTTC
CDR3aa: CASSLGGGGNEQFF

d_gene: TRBD1
abundance: once
j_gene: TRBJ1-1
v_gene: TRBV5-6
CDR3nt: TGTGCCAGCAGGCGACAGGGACGAAGGACTGAAGCTTTCTTT
CDR3aa: CASRRQGRRTEAFF

d_gene: NA
abundance: NA
j_gene: TRBJ2-5
v_gene: TRBV7-9
CDR3nt: TGTGCCGGCTGGACTCCGGAAGAGACCCAGTACTTC
CDR3aa: CAGWTPEETQYF

d_gene: NA
abundance: NA
j_gene: TRBJ2-7
v_gene: TRBV11-2
CDR3nt: TGTGCCAGCAGCTTAGAACATCCGGGGGAGCAGTACTTC
CDR3aa: CASSLEHPGEQYF

d_gene: NA
abundance: NA
j_gene: TRBJ1-1
v_gene: TRBV5-1
CDR3nt: TGCGCCAGCAGCTTTGGAGGGGCGCGCACTGAAGCTTTCTTT
CDR3aa: CASSFGGARTEAFF

d_gene: TRBD1
abundance: once
j_gene: TRBJ2-7
v_gene: TRBV7-6
CDR3nt: TGTGCCAGCAGCTCAGAAGACAGGGGGCGCGAGCAGTACTTC
CDR3aa: CASSSEDRGREQYF

d_gene: TRBD1
abundance: NA
j_gene: TRBJ1-3
v_gene: TRBV28
CDR3nt: TGTGCCAGCAAACAACAACAGGGGCCGGCCGGGGGAAACACCATATATTTT
CDR3aa: CASKQQQGPAGGNTIYF

d_gene: TRBD1
abundance: NA
j_gene: TRBJ2-7
v_gene: TRBV19
CDR3nt: TGTGCCAGTAGTACCGGGACAGGGTCCTACGAGCAGTACTTC
CDR3aa: CASSTGTGSYEQYF

d_gene: NA
abundance: NA
j_gene: TRBJ1-2
v_gene: TRBV14
CDR3nt: TGTGCCAGCAGCCAAGATCACCGGGGAATTGGCTACACCTTC
CDR3aa: CASSQDHRGIGYTF

d_gene: NA
abundance: NA
j_gene: TRBJ1-1
v_gene: TRBV7-2
CDR3nt: TGTGCCAGCAGCTTCTTGCACATGAACACTGAAGCTTTCTTT
CDR3aa: CASSFLHMNTEAFF

d_gene: NA
abundance: NA
j_gene: TRBJ2-1
v_gene: TRBV5-4
CDR3nt: TGTGCCAGCGGTGAGATCCTCTCCTACAATGAGCAGTTCTTC
CDR3aa: CASGEILSYNEQFF

d_gene: NA
abundance: NA
j_gene: TRBJ2-5
v_gene: TRBV7-9
CDR3nt: TGTGCCAGCAGCCCATGGGCCGACAGGCAACAAGAGACCCAGTACTTC
CDR3aa: CASSPWADRQQETQYF

d_gene: NA
abundance: NA
j_gene: TRBJ1-3
v_gene: TRBV30
CDR3nt: TGTGCCTGGCAAGCGGCCTCTGGAAACACCATATATTTT
CDR3aa: CAWQAASGNTIYF

d_gene: NA
abundance: NA
j_gene: TRBJ2-2
v_gene: TRBV6-6
CDR3nt: TGTGCCAGCAGTTACGAAGGGACAAACACCGGGGAGCTGTTTTTT
CDR3aa: CASSYEGTNTGELFF

d_gene: NA
abundance: NA
j_gene: TRBJ2-4
v_gene: TRBV30
CDR3nt: TGTGCCTGGAGTGCGATAGGGGGGGCAAGCATTCAGTACTTC
CDR3aa: CAWSAIGGASIQYF

d_gene: NA
abundance: NA
j_gene: TRBJ2-1
v_gene: TRBV28
CDR3nt: TGTGCCAGCAGCCGCAGGGTTCCCAATGAGCAGTTCTTC
CDR3aa: CASSRRVPNEQFF

d_gene: NA
abundance: NA
j_gene: TRBJ1-1
v_gene: TRBV6-1
CDR3nt: TGTGCCAGCAGTGTATCAGGGGATGCATGGGCTTTCTTT
CDR3aa: CASSVSGDAWAFF

d_gene: TRBD1
abundance: NA
j_gene: TRBJ1-5
v_gene: TRBV2
CDR3nt: TGTGCCAGCAGTCCTTGGACAGGGTCAAATCAGCCCCAGCATTTT
CDR3aa: CASSPWTGSNQPQHF

d_gene: TRBD2
abundance: NA
j_gene: TRBJ2-3
v_gene: TRBV27
CDR3nt: TGTGCCGGCAGACTAGCGGGGGGAGATACGCAGTATTTT
CDR3aa: CAGRLAGGDTQYF

d_gene: NA
abundance: NA
j_gene: TRBJ2-2
v_gene: TRBV7-9
CDR3nt: TGTGCCAGCAGCCAGGGCCAGGCGAACACCGGGGAGCTGTTTTTT
CDR3aa: CASSQGQANTGELFF

d_gene: TRBD1
abundance: NA
j_gene: TRBJ2-7
v_gene: TRBV18
CDR3nt: TGTGCCAGCTCAGAGACAGGGGACTACGAGCAGTACTTC
CDR3aa: CASSETGDYEQYF

d_gene: NA
abundance: NA
j_gene: TRBJ2-3
v_gene: TRBV5-8
CDR3nt: TGTGCCAGCAGTCGGGGGTGGAGCACAGATACGCAGTATTTT
CDR3aa: CASSRGWSTDTQYF

d_gene: TRBD1
abundance: NA
j_gene: TRBJ2-7
v_gene: TRBV7-6
CDR3nt: TGTGCCAGCAGCTTAGGGGGACAGACCTACGAGCAGTACTTC
CDR3aa: CASSLGGQTYEQYF

d_gene: TRBD2
abundance: NA
j_gene: TRBJ2-3
v_gene: TRBV14
CDR3nt: TGTGCCAGCAGCCTCCTAGCGGGGGGCACAGATACGCAGTATTTT
CDR3aa: CASSLLAGGTDTQYF

d_gene: TRBD1
abundance: once
j_gene: TRBJ2-5
v_gene: TRBV6-6
CDR3nt: TGTGCCAGTCAGCTGTCTGGGACAGGGACACAAGAGACCCAGTACTTC
CDR3aa: CASQLSGTGTQETQYF

d_gene: NA
abundance: NA
j_gene: TRBJ1-1
v_gene: TRBV5-6
CDR3nt: TGTGCCAGCAGCTTGGTGGGGTCGGGGGTTGGGACTGAAGCTTTCTTT
CDR3aa: CASSLVGSGVGTEAFF

d_gene: NA
abundance: NA
j_gene: TRBJ1-1
v_gene: TRBV30
CDR3nt: TGTGCCTGGAGTGTACCCGCTATGAACACTGAAGCTTTCTTT
CDR3aa: CAWSVPAMNTEAFF

d_gene: NA
abundance: NA
j_gene: TRBJ2-7
v_gene: TRBV7-2
CDR3nt: TGTGCCAGCAGCTTATGGGACACCTCCTACGAGCAGTACTTC
CDR3aa: CASSLWDTSYEQYF

d_gene: TRBD1
abundance: once
j_gene: TRBJ1-2
v_gene: TRBV5-1
CDR3nt: TGCGCCAGCAGCGGGACAGGGGCTCAGGACTATGGCTACACCTTC
CDR3aa: CASSGTGAQDYGYTF

d_gene: TRBD1
abundance: NA
j_gene: TRBJ1-3
v_gene: TRBV2
CDR3nt: TGTGCCAGCAGTGAAAAGGCAGGGGGAGGCGGGGACACCATATATTTT
CDR3aa: CASSEKAGGGGDTIYF

d_gene: NA
abundance: NA
j_gene: TRBJ2-7
v_gene: TRBV9
CDR3nt: TGTGCCAGCAGCGCAGGCAGGGGTACCTCCTACGAGCAGTACTTC
CDR3aa: CASSAGRGTSYEQYF

d_gene: TRBD2
abundance: NA
j_gene: TRBJ2-3
v_gene: TRBV28
CDR3nt: TGTGCCAGCAGTTCCTCTAGCGGGGGCCCAGATACGCAGTATTTT
CDR3aa: CASSSSSGGPDTQYF

d_gene: NA
abundance: once
j_gene: TRBJ1-5
v_gene: TRBV7-9
CDR3nt: TGTGCCAGCAGCCTCGGACAGAATAGCAATCAGCCCCAGCATTTT
CDR3aa: CASSLGQNSNQPQHF

d_gene: NA
abundance: NA
j_gene: TRBJ2-3
v_gene: TRBV19
CDR3nt: TGTGCCAGTAGGGAAGTTGGGCAGGGCACAGATACGCAGTATTTT
CDR3aa: CASREVGQGTDTQYF

d_gene: TRBD1
abundance: once
j_gene: TRBJ1-6
v_gene: TRBV5-1
CDR3nt: TGCGCCAGCAGCTCGGGGACAGGGGGGAATTCACCCCTCCACTTT
CDR3aa: CASSSGTGGNSPLHF

d_gene: TRBD1
abundance: NA
j_gene: TRBJ1-4
v_gene: TRBV5-5
CDR3nt: TGTGCCAGCAGTTCTAGACAGGGCGTTAATGAAAAACTGTTTTTT
CDR3aa: CASSSRQGVNEKLFF

d_gene: NA
abundance: NA
j_gene: TRBJ2-2
v_gene: TRBV7-9
CDR3nt: TGTGCCAGCAGCTTAGTGGGGGGACAGTTACTGAACACCGGGGAGCTGTTTTTT
CDR3aa: CASSLVGGQLLNTGELFF

d_gene: NA
abundance: NA
j_gene: TRBJ2-7
v_gene: TRBV6-8
CDR3nt: TGTGCCACCCCAGGGCCCAGATCCTACGAGCAGTACTTC
CDR3aa: CATPGPRSYEQYF

d_gene: NA
abundance: NA
j_gene: TRBJ2-7
v_gene: TRBV5-6
CDR3nt: TGTGCCAGCAGCTTGGCCTCGCAGGGGCAAGGCGAGCAGTACTTC
CDR3aa: CASSLASQGQGEQYF

d_gene: TRBD1
abundance: NA
j_gene: TRBJ2-7
v_gene: TRBV27
CDR3nt: TGTGCCAGCAGTCACAGGGGGCCACCCTACGAGCAGTACTTC
CDR3aa: CASSHRGPPYEQYF

d_gene: NA
abundance: NA
j_gene: TRBJ1-1
v_gene: TRBV15
CDR3nt: TGTGCCACCAGCCCACGCAGGGGTTACACTGAAGCTTTCTTT
CDR3aa: CATSPRRGYTEAFF

d_gene: NA
abundance: NA
j_gene: TRBJ2-7
v_gene: TRBV5-1
CDR3nt: TGCGCCAGCAGCTTGGGACAGTTCTACGAGCAGTACTTC
CDR3aa: CASSLGQFYEQYF

d_gene: NA
abundance: NA
j_gene: TRBJ2-1
v_gene: TRBV7-2
CDR3nt: TGTGCCAGCAGCCAAGGGGCTTTCAATGAGCAGTTCTTC
CDR3aa: CASSQGAFNEQFF

d_gene: TRBD2
abundance: NA
j_gene: TRBJ2-2
v_gene: TRBV28
CDR3nt: TGTGCCAGCCTGAAGGGGACTAGCGGGTTCGGGGAGCTGTTTTTT
CDR3aa: CASLKGTSGFGELFF